Listed here is a single T cell receptor beta chain. The source of the sample is a study of CD8 T cells in Susac syndrome. Germline lookup yields CDR1 LNHNV and CDR2 YYDKDF (reference sequence). CDR3 size: 12 residues. V lost 3 bases and J 3 bases, leaving 6 bases between the germline ends. Each Susac syndrome patient had definite or probable disease by recently defined criteria. TEMRA cells were FACS-enriched, with CD8+ and CD4+ T cells isolated negatively. RNA totalling about 0.5 to 1 ug underwent reverse transcription with random hexamers. TCRdb re-analysed the immunoSEQ multiplex PCR reads in MiXCR, keeping a single row per CDR3 protein. The sample records about 83,000 distinct CDR3 sequences, 85% to 95% being singletons.

This TCR derives from a human donor with Susac syndrome. This chain links TRBV15 with TRBJ2-7, with D uncertain. The sequencing sample was made of CD8+ T cells from PBMCs. CDR3 coding DNA: TGTGCCACCAGCAGCGAGAGCTACGAGCAGTACTTC. Encoded protein: CATSSESYEQYF.